This T cell receptor (beta chain) derives from a study of blood T cell repertoires in COVID-19. V lost 5 bases, J lost 5 bases, and 16 bases lay in between. CDR1 and CDR2 from the germline V gene are LNHNV and YYDKDF (reference sequence). The CDR3 covers 14 residues. The sample holds one count of this clone. The repertoire was sequenced with immunoSEQ multiplex PCR; TCRdb's copy has only in-frame clones and lacks some. The sample records about 180,000 clones, over 70% being singletons. The chain has TRBV15 and TRBJ2-7, with a possible D match to TRBD1 (6 bases). This TCR was sampled from a woman aged 40 to 55 with COVID-19, enrolled during active disease. Source material: peripheral blood. The CDR3 loop is CATSPPNRENEQYF. The CDR3 nucleotides read TGTGCCACCAGCCCCCCCAACAGGGAAAACGAGCAGTACTTC.